This is a list of T cell receptor beta chains from one sample in a study of CD8+ T cells in alopecia areata. TCRdb's table, derived via immunoSEQ multiplex PCR, lists solely in-frame clones and lacks some. The table includes 93,000 or so clones, approximately 84% detected once. The starting material was CD8+ T cells sorted from blood, obtained at approximately week 30, from a patient treated with tofacitinib. The receptors derive from a human donor with alopecia areata. The conserved cysteine and the conserved F or W are not part of the CDR3 here.

TRBJ2-7	11	TRBV29-1	SARTGTTYEQY
TRBJ1-2	13	TRBV5-6	ASSSTGSPFYGYT
TRBJ2-7	16	TRBV29-1	SVPPSPEQPGHEYEQY
TRBJ2-7	14	TRBV2	ASAPRLAGAVYEQY
TRBJ2-1	13	TRBV19	ASSGLAGVYNEQF
TRBJ2-3	14	TRBV9	ASSLSGGAVTDTQY
TRBJ2-3	10	TRBV5-4	ASSPSGDTQY
TRBJ2-7	14	TRBV27	ASSLRFDRSSYEQY
TRBJ2-2	11	TRBV2	ASNPESTGELF
TRBJ2-7	12	TRBV7-6	ASSLGPGSWEQY
TRBJ2-1	12	TRBV14	ASSQVLTYNEQF